Here is one TCR beta chain with its context. Under the authors' procedure: By means of reference gene primer amplification, nucleated cell counts were estimated. Data came from immunoSEQ multiplex PCR; TCRdb stores just in-frame clones and leaves some out. V and J calls and clone size are copied from that table; D and trimming were computed from the DNA. This repertoire shows tens of thousands of clones, around 90% found once; its top ten account for about 5.3%. This record comes from a study of blood T cell repertoires in COVID-19. Across the whole study: Specimens from acute and convalescent COVID-19 originated in the United States, Italy and Spain. PBMCs, B-cell-depleted T cells, or T cells were the source of the cDNA or gDNA that made up the material.

The length of the CDR3 is 15 residues. V dropped 1 base and J dropped 6; count of bases not matched to a gene: 10. Germline values: CDR1 GTSNPN, CDR2 SVGIG (reference sequence). This receptor was obtained from a man aged 55 to 69 with acute or convalescent COVID-19. Material for sequencing was peripheral blood. This rearrangement joins TRBV30 to TRBJ1-2, with 8 bases lining up with TRBD1. In DNA form, the CDR3 reads TGTGCCTGGAGTGCCTCCTTGGGACAGGAGGATGGCTACACCTTC. Translated, it gives CAWSASLGQEDGYTF.